The source of this T cell receptor (beta chain) is a study of spatial heterogeneity in lung cancer. Whole-study results and caveats: Expanded TCRs that were ubiquitous or regional had counts tracking ubiquitous and regional nonsynonymous mutations, respectively. Mutation counts in tumors were tracked by counts of expanded intratumoral alpha and beta TCRs.

By frequency in the sample, this clonotype is medium-sized. Its target is unknown. Time point indicated: sample taken at primary tumor resection. Samples came from roughly 75 TRACERx patients with untreated early-stage lung cancer. The sequenced material consisted of unsorted whole RNA from tumor, nontumor lung or frozen PBMC. Trimming stripped 4 bases from V and 3 bases from J, with 13 bases between. CDR1 and CDR2 from the germline V gene are MNHEY and SVGEGT. CDR3 length: 14 amino acids. MiXCR was run by TCRdb on the 5' RACE reads, yielding one entry per CDR3 protein. The sample gives approximately 2,500 distinct CDR3 sequences, about 1.5% of which show up once; over 9.5% is in the top ten.

This TCR derives from a male donor with early-stage non-small cell lung cancer. The chain joins TRBV6-2 or TRBV6-3 to TRBJ2-7, with TRBD1 as a possible D gene (6 bases). This specimen was lung tumor tissue, taken at surgery. DNA of the CDR3: TGTGCCAGCAGTTCGGGACAAGTACTCTACGAGCAGTACTTC. It translates to CASSSGQVLYEQYF.